The clone carrying this T cell receptor beta chain turned up a few times. What it recognizes is unknown. This sample was included in a study of molecular identifiers for immune sequencing clone quantification. Study findings and constraints: Barcode sharing among identical TCR molecules could make large clones appear smaller. In a background of about 1 million naive cells, spiked Jurkat TCR RNA from one cell was reportedly detectable.

TCRdb reprocessed the PCR reads with MiXCR, giving one entry per CDR3 protein. The sample holds over 600,000 distinct CDR3 sequences, less than 20% seen once. Sample: naive CD8+ T cells from blood, with Jurkat cell RNA spiked in. The sample's subset: FACS-sorted CD8+CD4-CCR7+CD45RA+ naive T cells. The clonotype was recovered from a human donor in good health. Some libraries in this study had Jurkat cell RNA spiked in.

CDR3 bases: TGTGCCAGCAGTTCGGGACTAGCGCCCGGGGAGCTGTTTTTT. It specifies CASSSGLAPGELFF. This rearrangement joins TRBV12-3 or TRBV12-4 to TRBJ2-2; 10 bases map to TRBD2. CDR3 size: 14 residues. V shed 4 bases, J shed 6 bases, and the junction held 2 bases outside the gene matches.